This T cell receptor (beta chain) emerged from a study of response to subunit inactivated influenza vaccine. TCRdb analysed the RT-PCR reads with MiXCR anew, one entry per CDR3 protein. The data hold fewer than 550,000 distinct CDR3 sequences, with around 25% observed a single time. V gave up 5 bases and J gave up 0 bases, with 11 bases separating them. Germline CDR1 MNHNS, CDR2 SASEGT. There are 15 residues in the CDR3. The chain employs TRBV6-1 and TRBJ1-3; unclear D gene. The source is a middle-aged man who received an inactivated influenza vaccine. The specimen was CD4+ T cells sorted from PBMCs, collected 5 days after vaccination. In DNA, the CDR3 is TGTGCCAGCAGTCTCCCGGGAGCCTCTGGAAACACCATATATTTT. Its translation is CASSLPGASGNTIYF.